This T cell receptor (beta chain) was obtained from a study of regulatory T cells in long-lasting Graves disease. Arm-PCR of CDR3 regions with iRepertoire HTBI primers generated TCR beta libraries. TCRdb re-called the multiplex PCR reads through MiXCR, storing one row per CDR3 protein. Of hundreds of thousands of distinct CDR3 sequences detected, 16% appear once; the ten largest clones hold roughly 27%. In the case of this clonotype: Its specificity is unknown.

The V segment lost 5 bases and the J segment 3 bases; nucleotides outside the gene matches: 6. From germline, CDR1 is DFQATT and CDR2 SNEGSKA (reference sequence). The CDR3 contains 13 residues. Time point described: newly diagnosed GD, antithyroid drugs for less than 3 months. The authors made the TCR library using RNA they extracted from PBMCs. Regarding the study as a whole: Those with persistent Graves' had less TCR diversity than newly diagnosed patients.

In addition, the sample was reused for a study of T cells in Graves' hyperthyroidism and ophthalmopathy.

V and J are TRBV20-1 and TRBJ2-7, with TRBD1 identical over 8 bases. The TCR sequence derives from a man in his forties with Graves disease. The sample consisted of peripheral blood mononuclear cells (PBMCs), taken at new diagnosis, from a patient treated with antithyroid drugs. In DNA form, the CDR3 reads TGCAGTGCTGGACAGGGAACGGGCTACGAGCAGTACTTC. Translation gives CSAGQGTGYEQYF.